Below, 28 T cell receptor beta chains from the same sample are listed, as sequenced in a study of T-cell memory formation after mild COVID-19. TCRdb independently ran MiXCR on the 5' RACE reads; one entry per CDR3 protein. The data show some 300,000 distinct CDR3 sequences, more than 20% seen once. The sample taken for sequencing was PBMCs or a T cell subset sorted from them (not recorded which). These receptors came from a young man who had mild COVID-19 (a few samples of this study predate the infection). Cell type and time point are not known.

This clonotype has a handful of counts. This chain connects TRBV7-3 to TRBJ2-1; TRBD1 matches at 11 bases. V trimming: 4 bases; J trimming: 8 bases; junction bases outside the gene matches: 7. The CDR3 spans 15 residues. CDR1 and CDR2 (germline): SGHTA, FQGTGA. The CDR3 spells CASSSGQGAFYEQFF. The CDR3 coding sequence is TGTGCCAGCAGCTCAGGACAGGGGGCGTTCTATGAGCAGTTCTTC.

This clonotype has more than one count but fewer than ten. This sequence joins TRBV5-1 and TRBJ2-1; D not resolved. Germline-derived CDR1 and CDR2 are SGHRS and YFSETQ. Trimming removed 5 bases at V and 3 bases at J, with 9 bases between. The CDR3 has 13 amino acids. Here the CDR3 reads CASRRAVYNEQFF. The CDR3 DNA sequence: TGCGCCAGCAGACGCGCGGTCTACAATGAGCAGTTCTTC.

Here the CDR3 reads CSARRTSGDQETQYF. In DNA form, the CDR3 reads TGCAGTGCTAGGAGGACTAGCGGGGACCAAGAGACCCAGTACTTC. This chain uses TRBV20-1 with TRBJ2-5; 12 nucleotides align to TRBD2. The CDR3 extends over 15 amino acids. V lost 3 bases, J lost 0 bases, and 2 bases stayed unmatched. Germline CDR1 DFQATT, CDR2 SNEGSKA (reference sequence).

This clonotype has only a few counts. This chain connects TRBV5-6 to TRBJ2-7; D remains ambiguous. This CDR3 comprises 13 residues. The germline V and J ends were trimmed by 4 bases and 6 bases, with 14 bases remaining between them. Germline lookup yields CDR1 SGHDT and CDR2 YYEEEE. In DNA form, the CDR3 reads TGTGCCAGCAGCGTCCCCTCGGCGGTCGAGCAGTACGTC. Translated: CASSVPSAVEQYV.

The chain recombines TRBV5-1 with TRBJ1-1; no clear D. Germline CDR1 SGHRS, CDR2 YFSETQ. CDR3 size: 14 residues. Trimming shortened V by 1 base and J by 3 bases, and 10 bases separated the two germline ends. The CDR3 sequence: CASSLSAGYTEAFF. The CDR3 DNA follows: TGCGCCAGCAGCTTGTCAGCGGGGTACACTGAAGCTTTCTTT.

There are many counts of this clonotype. The CDR3 DNA reads as TGCGCCAGCAGTTCGATAGCGGGGGGATACAATGAGCAGTTCTTC. Its protein is CASSSIAGGYNEQFF. The rearrangement links TRBV5-1 to TRBJ2-1, with TRBD2 identical over 10 bases. The germline CDR1 and CDR2 sequences are SGHRS and YFSETQ. The V gene end was trimmed by 5 bases and the J gene end by 4 bases; junction bases not matched to a gene: 6. The CDR3 sequence is 15 residues long.

The chain links TRBV3-1 to TRBJ1-3; TRBD1 matches 8 bases. From germline, CDR1 is LGHDT and CDR2 YNNKEL (reference sequence). V lost 1 base, J lost 8 bases, and 4 bases stayed unmatched. This CDR3 is 14 amino acids long. The CDR3 nucleotides read TGTGCCAGCAGCCAAGTCCAGGGGGCTGACACCATATATTTT. It yields the protein CASSQVQGADTIYF.

This chain's CDR3 is CSAPILAGAYNEQFF. The CDR3 DNA reads TGCAGTGCCCCAATCCTAGCGGGGGCTTACAATGAGCAGTTCTTC. The genes are TRBV20-1 and TRBJ2-1; 10 bases map to TRBD2. This CDR3 has 15 residues. J lost 4 bases, V lost 6 bases, and 9 bases had no gene match. The V gene's germline CDR1 is DFQATT and CDR2 SNEGSKA (reference sequence).

This clonotype came up a few times. CDR3 in amino acids: CATKGTGPDTQYF. CDR3 in DNA: TGTGCCACCAAGGGGACAGGGCCAGATACGCAGTATTTT. The chain has TRBV12-3 or TRBV12-4 and TRBJ2-3, with TRBD1 matching over 9 bases. CDR3 length: 13 amino acids. Trimming at V came to 10 bases and at J to 4 bases, leaving 6 bases not matched to a gene.

This clonotype appeared a few times. The rearrangement joins TRBV5-5 to TRBJ1-2; weak D call: TRBD1 (6 bases). The V gene's germline CDR1 is SGHKS and CDR2 YYEKEE (reference sequence). V was shortened by 6 bases and J by 4 bases, with 16 bases between the two germline ends. This CDR3 comprises 14 residues. The CDR3 coding sequence is TGTGCCAGCACCCTACTGGGGGGGCCCTATGGCTACACCTTC. It specifies CASTLLGGPYGYTF.

V gene TRBV12-3 or TRBV12-4 combines with J gene TRBJ2-3; D assignment may be TRBD1 or TRBD2 (5 bases each). The CDR3 sequence is 18 residues long. Trimming took off 7 bases at V and 1 base at J, with 24 bases between the two ends. For the CDR3, the DNA is TGTGCCAGCACCCAACTTTTTGGGCCCAGGGACCGCACAGATACGCAGTATTTT. Amino acid sequence: CASTQLFGPRDRTDTQYF.

This clonotype came up a few times. The chain uses TRBV11-2 and TRBJ1-2; possible D gene TRBD1, 6 bases. Germline CDR1 is SGHAT and CDR2 is FQNNGV. This CDR3 comprises 13 residues. The V gene lost 5 bases and the J gene lost 4 bases, with 11 bases spanning the gap. CDR3 residues: CASSPTGLYGYTF. The DNA for the CDR3 is TGTGCCAGCAGCCCCACAGGGCTCTATGGCTACACCTTC.

This clonotype was seen only a few times. The V call is TRBV9, the J call TRBJ2-2; tentative D call: TRBD2 (6 bases). Germline assignment: CDR1 SGDLS and CDR2 YYNGEE. This CDR3 spans 13 amino acids. Trimming left V 1 base short and J 6 bases short, with 7 bases between. The CDR3 sequence: CASSVSGAGELFF. Written as DNA, the CDR3 is TGTGCCAGCAGCGTATCGGGGGCCGGGGAGCTGTTTTTT.

The chain is built from TRBV6-5 and TRBJ2-3; a possible D gene is TRBD1 (6 bases). Germline V gives CDR1 MNHEY, CDR2 SVGAGI. The CDR3 covers 16 residues. V gave up 0 bases and J gave up 0 bases, with 10 bases separating them. CDR3 nucleotide sequence: TGTGCCAGCAGTTACTCAGGGGGAAGGAGCACAGATACGCAGTATTTT. Protein sequence: CASSYSGGRSTDTQYF.

This clonotype was detected many times. V and J are TRBV7-2 and TRBJ1-5, with TRBD1 identical over 7 bases. V lost 3 bases and J lost 4; bases outside the gene matches: 3. This CDR3 has 14 residues. CDR1 and CDR2 from the germline V gene are SGHTA and FQGNSA. This CDR3 reads CASSLRQGNQPQHF. As DNA, the CDR3 is TGTGCCAGCAGCTTGAGACAGGGAAATCAGCCCCAGCATTTT.

The CDR3: CSASPSGGGTDTQYF. For the CDR3, the DNA is TGCAGTGCTTCCCCTAGCGGGGGGGGCACAGATACGCAGTATTTT. The chain couples TRBV20-1 to TRBJ2-3, with 12 positions matching TRBD2. Per germline, CDR1 DFQATT and CDR2 SNEGSKA (reference sequence). The CDR3 spans 15 residues. The trim removed 5 bases at V and 1 base at J, leaving 4 bases unmatched.

This clonotype was counted a few times. The genes are TRBV10-3 and TRBJ2-5; D might be TRBD1 (6 bases). The germline V gene has CDR1 ENHRY and CDR2 SYGVKD. The CDR3 runs to 17 residues. Trimming shortened V by 3 bases and J by 4 bases, and 21 bases separated the two germline ends. CDR3 in amino acids: CAISEVVGARDRETQYF. In DNA, the CDR3 is TGTGCCATCAGTGAAGTCGTGGGGGCCAGGGATAGAGAGACCCAGTACTTC.

This clonotype has only a few counts. The gene calls are TRBV5-1 and TRBJ2-5; D unclear. This CDR3 has 14 amino acids. Germline-derived CDR1 and CDR2 are SGHRS and YFSETQ. V lost 7 bases, J lost 2 bases, and 15 bases lay in between. Here the CDR3 reads CASRYSTPQETQYF. CDR3 in DNA: TGCGCCAGCCGATATTCGACCCCTCAAGAGACCCAGTACTTC.

The gene calls are TRBV28 and TRBJ2-3, with D maybe TRBD1 (5 bases). V lost 3 bases and J lost 3, with 10 bases in between. CDR1 and CDR2 from the germline V gene are MDHEN and SYDVKM. The CDR3 contains 14 residues. The DNA for the CDR3 is TGTGCCAGCAGTTTTCACAGGTGGACAGATACGCAGTATTTT. It encodes CASSFHRWTDTQYF. The complete variable domain, with remaining parts taken from reference TRBV28 and TRBJ2-3, reads DVKVTQSSRYLVKRTGEKVFLECVQDMDHENMFWYRQDPGLGLRLIYFSYDVKMKEKGDIPEGYSVSREKKERFSLILESASTNQTSMYLCASSFHRWTDTQYFGPGTRLTVL.

This clonotype turned up a few times. The chain recombines TRBV20-1 with TRBJ2-1; D is unresolved. V was shortened by 0 bases and J by 6 bases, with 9 bases between the two germline ends. This CDR3 is 13 amino acids long. Germline V CDR1 and CDR2: DFQATT, SNEGSKA (reference sequence). The CDR3 here is CSARDPTVNEQFF. CDR3 nucleotide sequence: TGCAGTGCTAGAGATCCGACTGTCAATGAGCAGTTCTTC.

This clonotype has ten or more counts. J is TRBJ2-1 and V is TRBV24-1, with TRBD1 identical over 9 bases. V was pared by 4 bases and J by 10 bases, with 7 bases of the junction left unmatched. The CDR3 sequence is 14 residues long. Germline values: CDR1 KGHDR, CDR2 SFDVKD. In nucleotides, the CDR3 is TGTGCCACCAGTGACAAGGGACAGGGCCAGGAGCAGTTCTTC. Translated: CATSDKGQGQEQFF.

The chain combines TRBV20-1 with TRBJ1-2; 8 nucleotides match TRBD1. The V gene end was trimmed by 2 bases and the J gene end by 3 bases; junction bases not matched to a gene: 2. CDR1 is DFQATT, CDR2 SNEGSKA, per germline (reference sequence). This CDR3 is 13 amino acids long. The CDR3: CSARKDRDYGYTF. CDR3 DNA sequence: TGCAGTGCTAGAAAGGACAGGGACTATGGCTACACCTTC.

This clonotype was seen repeatedly, ten times or more. V is TRBV6-5 and J is TRBJ1-4; tentative D call: TRBD1 (6 bases). This CDR3 spans 15 amino acids. Per germline, CDR1 MNHEY and CDR2 SVGAGI. V lost 6 bases, J lost 5 bases, and 16 bases lay in between. CDR3 region: CASSRQADQNEKLFF. Written as DNA, the CDR3 is TGTGCCAGCAGCAGACAGGCGGACCAAAATGAAAAACTGTTTTTT.

This clonotype was counted a few times. CDR3 loop: CASSFGKKWTEAFF. The CDR3 bases are TGTGCCAGCAGTTTTGGGAAAAAGTGGACTGAAGCTTTCTTT. V gene TRBV12-3 or TRBV12-4 combines with J gene TRBJ1-1, with unresolved D. The ends were cut back, 3 bases at V and 5 bases at J, with 13 bases in the middle. The CDR3 length is 14 residues.

A few counts support this clonotype. This chain uses TRBV3-1 with TRBJ2-1; TRBD1 might be the D (6 bases). The length of the CDR3 is 15 residues. V was trimmed by 5 bases and J by 7 bases, leaving 18 bases between them. CDR1 and CDR2 from the germline V gene are LGHDT and YNNKEL (reference sequence). The DNA of the CDR3 is TGTGCCAGCAGCACTCGACAGGAAAGTACGAATGAGCAGTTCTTC. It codes for CASSTRQESTNEQFF.

The rearrangement joins TRBV5-1 to TRBJ2-7, with a possible D match to TRBD1 (6 bases). From germline, CDR1 is SGHRS and CDR2 YFSETQ. The CDR3 is 14 amino acids. V was pared by 0 bases and J by 5 bases, with 12 bases between. CDR3 sequence (DNA): TGCGCCAGCAGCTTGGGTCGGTCAGGGGACGAGCAGTACTTC. It specifies CASSLGRSGDEQYF.

The J gene is TRBJ1-5, the V gene TRBV19, with D hard to call. The V gene's germline CDR1 is LNHDA and CDR2 SQIVND (reference sequence). Trimming shortened V by 5 bases and J by 10 bases, and 15 bases separated the two germline ends. The CDR3 contains 13 residues. CDR3 protein: CASSLGLTKPQHF. The DNA for the CDR3 is TGTGCCAGTAGTTTGGGCCTGACCAAACCCCAGCATTTT.

This chain uses TRBV3-1 with TRBJ1-1, with a possible D match to TRBD1 (6 bases). Per the germline V gene, CDR1 is LGHDT and CDR2 is YNNKEL (reference sequence). Trimming took off 3 bases at V and 8 bases at J, with 16 bases between the two ends. CDR3 length: 14 amino acids. DNA of the CDR3: TGTGCCAGCAGCCACCGAGGGGGGGTCGGGGAAGCTTTCTTT. Encoded protein: CASSHRGGVGEAFF.